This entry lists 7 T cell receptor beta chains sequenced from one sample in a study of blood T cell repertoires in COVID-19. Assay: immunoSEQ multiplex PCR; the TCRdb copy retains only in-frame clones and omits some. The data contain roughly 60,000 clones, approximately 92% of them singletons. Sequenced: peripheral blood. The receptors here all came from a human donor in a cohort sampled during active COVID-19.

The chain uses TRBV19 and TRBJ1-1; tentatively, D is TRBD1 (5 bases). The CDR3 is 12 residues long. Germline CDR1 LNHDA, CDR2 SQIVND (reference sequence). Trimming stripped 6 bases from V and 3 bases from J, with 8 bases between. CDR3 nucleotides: TGTGCCAGTAGGGCCAGGGACACTGAAGCTTTCTTT. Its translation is CASRARDTEAFF.

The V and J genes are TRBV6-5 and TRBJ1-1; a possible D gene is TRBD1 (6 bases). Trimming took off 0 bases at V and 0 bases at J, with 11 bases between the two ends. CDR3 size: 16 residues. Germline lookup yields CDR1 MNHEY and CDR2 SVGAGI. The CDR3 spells CASSYSQGRVNTEAFF. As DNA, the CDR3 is TGTGCCAGCAGTTACTCACAGGGCCGGGTGAACACTGAAGCTTTCTTT.

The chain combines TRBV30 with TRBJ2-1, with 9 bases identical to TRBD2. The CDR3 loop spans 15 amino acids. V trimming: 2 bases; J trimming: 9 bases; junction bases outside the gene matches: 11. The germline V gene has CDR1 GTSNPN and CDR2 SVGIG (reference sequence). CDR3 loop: CAWSSSSGRRSEQFF. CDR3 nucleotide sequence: TGTGCCTGGAGTAGTAGTAGCGGGAGACGGAGTGAGCAGTTCTTC.

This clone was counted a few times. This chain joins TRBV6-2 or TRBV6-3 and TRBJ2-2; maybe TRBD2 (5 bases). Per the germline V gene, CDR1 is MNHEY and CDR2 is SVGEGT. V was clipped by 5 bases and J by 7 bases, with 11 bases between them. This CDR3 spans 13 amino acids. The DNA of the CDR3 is TGTGCCAGCAGTACGGGGAGAGGCGGGGAGCTGTTTTTT. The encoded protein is CASSTGRGGELFF.

This CDR3 is CASSPAGGNTEAFF. DNA of the CDR3: TGTGCCAGCAGCCCCGCAGGTGGGAACACTGAAGCTTTCTTT. The chain is built from TRBV5-4 and TRBJ1-1; no clear D. V lost 4 bases to trimming and J lost 1 base, with 11 bases between them. Germline values: CDR1 SGHNT, CDR2 YYREEE (reference sequence). This CDR3 is 14 amino acids long.

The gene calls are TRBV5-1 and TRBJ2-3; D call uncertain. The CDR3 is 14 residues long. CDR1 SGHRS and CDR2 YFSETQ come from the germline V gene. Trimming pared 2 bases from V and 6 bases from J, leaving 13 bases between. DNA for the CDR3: TGCGCCAGCAGCTTAAATTCCGATCGGGATACGCAGTATTTT. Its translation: CASSLNSDRDTQYF.

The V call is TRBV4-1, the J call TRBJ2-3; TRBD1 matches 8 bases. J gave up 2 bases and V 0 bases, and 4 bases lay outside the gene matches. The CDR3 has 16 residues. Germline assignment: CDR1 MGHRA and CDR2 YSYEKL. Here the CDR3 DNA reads TGCGCCAGCAGCCAAGACGGACAGGGCCTCACAGATACGCAGTATTTT. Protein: CASSQDGQGLTDTQYF.